These 10 T cell receptor beta chains were sequenced from one sample in a study of identical twins. TCRdb independently ran MiXCR on the 5' RACE reads; one entry per CDR3 protein. This sample yields 230,000 or so distinct CDR3 sequences, of which about 9% are seen a single time; over 2.5% belongs to the top ten. This same sample was also taken into another study, of yellow fever vaccine responses in identical twins.

Sequencing was performed on CD8+ T cells sorted from blood. Every receptor here comes from a woman aged 18-30 years in good health.

This clonotype turned up a few times. V and J are TRBV5-6 and TRBJ1-2; D ambiguous. Germline V gene sequence: CDR1 SGHDT, CDR2 YYEEEE. The germline V and J ends were trimmed by 1 base and 4 bases, with 14 bases remaining between them. The CDR3 spans 15 residues. The CDR3 protein is CASSLFNSGLYGYTF. The DNA of the CDR3 is TGTGCCAGCAGCTTGTTTAACTCCGGGCTCTATGGCTACACCTTC.

This clonotype was recorded at least ten times. The V and J genes are TRBV2 and TRBJ2-7; 10 bases line up with TRBD1. CDR3 length: 12 residues. With 8 bases clipped from V and 4 bases from J, the junction kept 2 bases outside the gene matches. Germline loops: CDR1 SNHLY, CDR2 FYNNEI. As DNA, the CDR3 is TGTGCCAGCCGGGACAGGGGTTACGAGCAGTACTTC. This sequence encodes CASRDRGYEQYF.

The V call is TRBV11-2, the J call TRBJ2-1; tentative D call: TRBD2 (5 bases). The CDR3 is 20 residues long. Germline V gene lookup returns CDR1 SGHAT and CDR2 FQNNGV. The V and J ends lost 2 bases and 0 bases respectively, with 23 bases between them. The CDR3 region is CASSLKLGELSSNSYNEQFF. The CDR3 coding sequence is TGTGCCAGCAGCTTAAAACTCGGGGAACTAAGTTCAAACTCCTACAATGAGCAGTTCTTC.

This clonotype was counted many times. V is TRBV12-3 or TRBV12-4 and J is TRBJ1-5; a weak D match, TRBD1 (6 bases). V gave up 6 bases and J gave up 6 bases, with 12 bases separating them. The CDR3 covers 13 residues. The chain's CDR3 is CASRWDTGQPQHF. CDR3 DNA sequence: TGTGCCAGCAGGTGGGACACGGGTCAGCCCCAGCATTTT.

This clonotype was counted between two and nine times. The rearrangement uses TRBV4-2 and TRBJ2-7; 8 positions match TRBD2. Germline CDR1 is LGHNA and CDR2 is YNFKEQ. The CDR3 covers 14 residues. Unmatched junction bases numbered 6, after V lost 1 base and J lost 7 bases. The CDR3 sequence: CASSQVGGGPEQYF. The CDR3 bases are TGTGCCAGCAGCCAAGTCGGGGGGGGGCCAGAGCAGTACTTC.

This clonotype was counted between two and nine times. The gene calls are TRBV2 and TRBJ2-3, with D unresolved. CDR3 length: 14 amino acids. The germline gives CDR1 SNHLY, CDR2 FYNNEI. Between the trimmed V and J ends, which lost 5 bases and 4 bases, there was a span of 13 bases. The CDR3 DNA is TGTGCCAGCAGTAAAACCACTTCGGCAGATACGCAGTATTTT. As protein: CASSKTTSADTQYF.

This chain connects TRBV4-1 to TRBJ2-3, with 8 bases identical to TRBD2. Germline loops: CDR1 MGHRA, CDR2 YSYEKL. V was clipped by 0 bases and J by 6 bases; unmatched bases: 5. This CDR3 is 15 amino acids long. CDR3 protein: CASSQEVSGGDTQYF. The CDR3, as DNA: TGCGCCAGCAGCCAAGAAGTGAGCGGGGGTGATACGCAGTATTTT.

This clonotype showed up just a few times. The J gene is TRBJ2-7, the V gene TRBV28, with 7 positions matching TRBD2. Per the germline V gene, CDR1 is MDHEN and CDR2 is SYDVKM. The CDR3 extends over 16 amino acids. Trimming removed 5 bases from V and 3 bases from J; junction bases left unmatched: 13. This chain's CDR3 is CASSPGRTSLGYEQYF. The DNA of the CDR3 is TGTGCCAGCAGTCCCGGGAGGACTAGTCTCGGCTACGAGCAGTACTTC. The full variable domain, in which reference TRBV28 and TRBJ2-7 provide the parts outside the CDR3, is DVKVTQSSRYLVKRTGEKVFLECVQDMDHENMFWYRQDPGLGLRLIYFSYDVKMKEKGDIPEGYSVSREKKERFSLILESASTNQTSMYLCASSPGRTSLGYEQYFGPGTRLTVT.

This clonotype appeared many times. The rearrangement links TRBV12-3 or TRBV12-4 to TRBJ2-5; possibly TRBD2 for D (6 bases). The V and J ends lost 3 bases and 5 bases respectively, with 7 bases between them. This CDR3 region has 12 residues. For the CDR3, the DNA is TGTGCCAGCAGTTTGGAGGGGGAGACCCAGTACTTC. Amino acids: CASSLEGETQYF.

With respect to this clonotype: A read error may account for a junction end that differs from germline. The chain is built from TRBV20-1 and TRBJ2-1; possibly TRBD1 for D (6 bases). Germline CDR1 and CDR2: DFQATT and SNEGSKA (reference sequence). The CDR3 length is 17 residues. This CDR3 reads CCARLPNPTGVVNEQFF. The DNA for the CDR3 is TGCTGTGCTAGATTGCCGAACCCGACAGGAGTAGTCAATGAGCAGTTCTTC.